The text below deals with one T cell receptor (beta chain). CDR3 size: 15 residues. V lost 3 bases, J lost 4 bases, and 7 bases stayed unmatched. Germline values: CDR1 DFQATT, CDR2 SNEGSKA (reference sequence). Only in-frame clones appear in the TCRdb table, and some are missing; sequencing was by immunoSEQ multiplex PCR. The sample carries roughly 130,000 clones, around 94% recorded once. This entry is derived from a study of T cell responses to AZD1222 COVID-19 vaccine. The specimen was peripheral blood, collected on day 0 of AZD1222 vaccination. The clonotype was recovered from an adult in good health. The chain carries TRBV20-1 and TRBJ1-2, with 11 nucleotides matching TRBD1. CDR3 DNA sequence: TGCAGTGCTAGTGAGGACAGGGGGCGAGGCTATGGCTACACCTTC. Translating it yields CSASEDRGRGYGYTF.